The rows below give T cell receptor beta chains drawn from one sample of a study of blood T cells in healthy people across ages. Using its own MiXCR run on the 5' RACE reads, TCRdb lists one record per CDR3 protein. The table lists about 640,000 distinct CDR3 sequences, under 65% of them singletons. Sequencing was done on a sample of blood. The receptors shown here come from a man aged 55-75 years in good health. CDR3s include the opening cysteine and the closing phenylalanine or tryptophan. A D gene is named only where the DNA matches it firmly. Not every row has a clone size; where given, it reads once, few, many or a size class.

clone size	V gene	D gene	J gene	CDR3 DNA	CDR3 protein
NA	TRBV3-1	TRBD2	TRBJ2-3	TGTGCCAGCAGCCAAACAAGCGGGGGCCACGCAGATACGCAGTATTTT	CASSQTSGGHADTQYF
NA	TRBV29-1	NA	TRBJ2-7	TGCAGCGTCTCGGGTGCCTACGAGCAGTACTTC	CSVSGAYEQYF
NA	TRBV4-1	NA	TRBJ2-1	TGCGCCAGCAGCCAAGATCTTGACGGGGAGCAGTTCTTC	CASSQDLDGEQFF
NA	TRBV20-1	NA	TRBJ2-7	TGCAGTGCTAGTGAGTCGGGATATCCCTCCTACGAGCAGTACTTC	CSASESGYPSYEQYF
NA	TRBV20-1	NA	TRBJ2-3	TGCAGTGCTAGAGTGACAAACACAGATACGCAGTATTTT	CSARVTNTDTQYF
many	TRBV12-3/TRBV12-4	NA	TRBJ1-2	TGTGCCAGCAGTAGGACAGCTAACTATGGCTACACCTTC	CASSRTANYGYTF
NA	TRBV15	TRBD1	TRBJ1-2	TGTGCCACCAGCAGACGCACGGACAGGGAAGGGGATGGCTACACCTTC	CATSRRTDREGDGYTF
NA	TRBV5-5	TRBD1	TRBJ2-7	TGTGCCAGCAGCTCCTATGGGGGACAGACCTACGAGCAGTACTTC	CASSSYGGQTYEQYF
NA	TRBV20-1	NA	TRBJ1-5	TGCAGTGCTAGAGGGGGGGCCCTCTGGGAGCCCCAGCATTTT	CSARGGALWEPQHF
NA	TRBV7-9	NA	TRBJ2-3	TGTGCCAGCAGCTCTAACCGATACAGCACAGATACGCAGTATTTT	CASSSNRYSTDTQYF
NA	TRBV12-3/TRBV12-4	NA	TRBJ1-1	TGTGCCAGCAGTTTATCGAGGGTCACTGAAGCTTTCTTT	CASSLSRVTEAFF
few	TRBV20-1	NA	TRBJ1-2	TGCAGTGCCGCCGGGGGGAACTATGGCTACACCTTC	CSAAGGNYGYTF
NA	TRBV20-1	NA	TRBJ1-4	TGCAGTGCTAGAGGTCGGACTACCTCAACTAATGAAAAACTGTTTTTT	CSARGRTTSTNEKLFF
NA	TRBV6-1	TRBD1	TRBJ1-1	TGTGCCAGCAGCGGCGGGACAGGGCTGAACACTGAAGCTTTCTTT	CASSGGTGLNTEAFF
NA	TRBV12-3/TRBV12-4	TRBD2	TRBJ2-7	TGTGCCAGCAGCCCCGGTCCGGGGGGGATCTACGAGCAGTACTTC	CASSPGPGGIYEQYF
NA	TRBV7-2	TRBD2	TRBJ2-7	TGTGCCAGCAGCCCTCTAGCGGGAAACGGCTACAATGAGCAGTACTTC	CASSPLAGNGYNEQYF
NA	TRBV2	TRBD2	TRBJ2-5	TGTGCCAGCAAAGAATCTAGCGGCAGAGAGACCCAGCACTTC	CASKESSGRETQHF
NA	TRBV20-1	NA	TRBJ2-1	TGCAGTGCTAGAGCCCCCCCGGCTCGCTACAATGAGCAGTTCTTC	CSARAPPARYNEQFF
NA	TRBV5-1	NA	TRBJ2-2	TGCGCCAGCAGCCTAGACGGGACTCTATACACCGGGGAGCTGTTTTTT	CASSLDGTLYTGELFF
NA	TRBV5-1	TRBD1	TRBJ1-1	TGCGCCAGCAGCTTGGATACCGGGACAGGGCTGCTGGGGAACACTGAAGCTTTCTTT	CASSLDTGTGLLGNTEAFF
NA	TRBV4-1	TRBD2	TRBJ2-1	TGCGCCAGCAGCCACTGGACTAGCGGGGCCTACAATGAGCAGTTCTTC	CASSHWTSGAYNEQFF
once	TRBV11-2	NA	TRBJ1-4	TGTGCCAGCAGCTACCGGGCCGGGACGAATGAAAAACTGTTTTTT	CASSYRAGTNEKLFF
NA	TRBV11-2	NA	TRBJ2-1	TGTGCCAGCAGCCACACCCGAGTTGAGCAGTTCTTC	CASSHTRVEQFF
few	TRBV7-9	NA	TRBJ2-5	TGTGCCAGCAGCCCAGGCGACAGGATACAAGAGACCCAGTACTTC	CASSPGDRIQETQYF
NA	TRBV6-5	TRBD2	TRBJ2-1	TGTGCCAGCAGGGGTCTGACTAGCGGGTACAACAATGGGCAGTTCTTC	CASRGLTSGYNNGQFF
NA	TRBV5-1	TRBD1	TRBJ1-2	TGCGCCAGCAGCTTGGTCAGGGGGCAATCGGACTATGGCTACACCTTC	CASSLVRGQSDYGYTF
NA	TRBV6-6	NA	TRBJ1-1	TGTGCCAGCAGTTACCTGGGGACACTCCTCGAAGCTTTCTTT	CASSYLGTLLEAFF
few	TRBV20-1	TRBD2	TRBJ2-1	TGCAGTGCTAGGAGGCTAGCGGGAGTAAATGAGCAGTTCTTC	CSARRLAGVNEQFF
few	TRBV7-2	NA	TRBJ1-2	TGTGCCAGCAGCTTAGACGGGGGGCTGGCCTATGGCTACACCTTC	CASSLDGGLAYGYTF
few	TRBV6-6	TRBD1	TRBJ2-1	TGTGCCAGCAGTGGTGGGACAGGGGCTAGTGAGCAGTTCTTC	CASSGGTGASEQFF
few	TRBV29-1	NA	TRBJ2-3	TGCAGCGTTGAAGACTTGGGAGAGCGCACAGATACGCAGTATTTT	CSVEDLGERTDTQYF
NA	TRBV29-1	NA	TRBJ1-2	TGCAGCGTTGACGGAGGGAAGTTCGCGAACTATGGCTACACCTTC	CSVDGGKFANYGYTF
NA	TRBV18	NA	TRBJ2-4	TGTGCCAGCTCACCAACGTACAACAGGGAGGCGGAGCAGTACTTC	CASSPTYNREAEQYF
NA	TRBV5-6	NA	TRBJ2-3	TGTGCCAGCACCTCTGGGCGTACGCAGTATTTT	CASTSGRTQYF
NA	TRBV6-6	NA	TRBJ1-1	TGTGCCAGCATTAGGGAGGGCGGGACTGAAGCTTTCTTT	CASIREGGTEAFF